The 5 T cell receptor beta chains listed next were all sequenced from one sample in a study of blood T cell repertoires in COVID-19. Generated by immunoSEQ multiplex PCR, the TCRdb table keeps only in-frame clones and is missing some. This sample has approximately 450,000 clones; more than 85% occur once, and the top ten carry 4% to 4.5%. Sequencing was performed on peripheral blood. These receptors originate from a young woman with acute or convalescent COVID-19.

This chain uses TRBV10-3 with TRBJ1-1; TRBD1 agrees at 8 bases. The germline CDR1 and CDR2 sequences are ENHRY and SYGVKD. The CDR3 loop spans 13 amino acids. The ends lost 5 bases at V and 1 base at J; junction bases unmatched: 0. This chain's CDR3 is CAISTGGNTEAFF. CDR3 nucleotide sequence: TGTGCCATCAGTACAGGGGGGAACACTGAAGCTTTCTTT.

This chain joins TRBV7-9 and TRBJ2-1; D is unresolved. Trimming shortened V by 10 bases and J by 0 bases, and 16 bases separated the two germline ends. CDR1 is SEHNR and CDR2 is FQNEAQ in the germline V gene (reference sequence). This CDR3 spans 15 amino acids. In DNA, the CDR3 is TGTGCCATTCCCGACCTAACTAACTCCTACAATGAGCAGTTCTTC. Its translation is CAIPDLTNSYNEQFF.

The chain couples TRBV6-5 to TRBJ1-4; 7 bases map to TRBD1. The CDR3 sequence is 15 residues long. Per germline, CDR1 MNHEY and CDR2 SVGAGI. With V trimmed by 0 bases and J by 8 bases, 6 bases remained unmatched. DNA for the CDR3: TGTGCCAGCAGTTACTCAGCAGGGGGTGGGGAAAAACTGTTTTTT. It yields the protein CASSYSAGGGEKLFF.

V and J are TRBV5-1 and TRBJ2-1; the match to TRBD2 covers 8 bases. The V and J ends lost 0 bases and 6 bases, in that order; junction bases with no gene match: 8. CDR3 size: 16 residues. Germline CDR1 and CDR2: SGHRS and YFSETQ. CDR3 amino acids: CASSLAGSGGTNEQFF. CDR3 in DNA: TGCGCCAGCAGCTTGGCCGGCAGCGGGGGAACCAATGAGCAGTTCTTC.

In DNA, the CDR3 is TGTGCCAGCGGGGGGGAAGCTTTCTTT. Its protein is CASGGEAFF. The chain uses TRBV2 and TRBJ1-1; D may be TRBD1 (5 bases). Germline-derived CDR1 and CDR2 are SNHLY and FYNNEI. This CDR3 region has 9 residues. V was shortened by 8 bases and J by 8 bases, with 6 bases between the two germline ends. The variable domain in full, with the rest retrieved from reference TRBV2 and TRBJ1-1, is EPEVTQTPSHQVTQMGQEVILRCVPISNHLYFYWYRQILGQKVEFLVSFYNNEISEKSEIFDDQFSVERPDGSNFTLKIRSTKLEDSAMYFCASGGEAFFGQGTRLTVV.